A selection of T cell receptor beta chains follows, all from one sample in a study of T-cell memory formation after mild COVID-19. TCRdb recomputed calls from the 5' RACE reads with MiXCR, one row per CDR3 protein. The table shows over 450,000 distinct CDR3 sequences, with roughly 20% occurring only once. Sequencing used PBMCs or a T cell subset sorted from them (not recorded which). The source is an adult woman who had mild COVID-19 (a few samples of this study predate the infection). Cell type and time point are not known. Both conserved end residues are part of each CDR3. Each record gives: D gene, clone size, J gene, V gene, CDR3 DNA, CDR3 protein. A D gene is named only where the DNA matches it firmly. Size is omitted from some rows. Given values are once, few, many or a class for expanded clones.

>TRBD1|-|TRBJ1-5|TRBV4-1
TGCGCCAGCAGCCAAGTCCCCCCCGAGACAGGGGGAAAGGATCAGCCCCAGCATTTT
CASSQVPPETGGKDQPQHF
>TRBD2|few|TRBJ2-1|TRBV24-1
TGTGCCACCAGTGATCCGTCTAGCGGGGATTACAATGAGCAGTTCTTC
CATSDPSSGDYNEQFF
>TRBD2|few|TRBJ2-1|TRBV5-5
TGTGCCAGCAGCCCGGGACTAGCGGGAGGGAGCTCCTACAATGAGCAGTTCTTC
CASSPGLAGGSSYNEQFF
>-|-|TRBJ1-2|TRBV30
TGTGCCTGGAGTGCACAGACAAGTGGCTACACCTTC
CAWSAQTSGYTF
>-|once|TRBJ2-6|TRBV20-1
TGCAGTGCGAGGGGAGTATTACTCTCTGGGGCCAACGTCCTGACTTTC
CSARGVLLSGANVLTF
>TRBD1|few|TRBJ2-7|TRBV5-4
TGTGCCAGCAGCCGGAGGTATGGGACAGGGGACGAGCAGTACTTC
CASSRRYGTGDEQYF
>-|few|TRBJ2-4|TRBV7-6
TGTGCCAGCAGCTTAGCGACGGGCGGGGACATTCAGTACTTC
CASSLATGGDIQYF
>-|-|TRBJ1-1|TRBV12-3/TRBV12-4
TGTGCCAGCAGCCTACAGGGAAATAGAATGAACACTGAAGCTTTCTTT
CASSLQGNRMNTEAFF
>-|few|TRBJ2-1|TRBV29-1
TGCAGCGTTATTAGCGATTACTACAATGAGCAGTTCTTC
CSVISDYYNEQFF
>TRBD1|few|TRBJ2-2|TRBV12-3/TRBV12-4
TGTGCCAGCAGTCCATGGGACAGGATTAACACCGGGGAGCTGTTTTTT
CASSPWDRINTGELFF
>-|-|TRBJ1-2|TRBV6-5
TGTGCCAGCAGTTACCCGGCCGGGGGCCAGGGGATCTATGGCTACACCTTC
CASSYPAGGQGIYGYTF
>-|-|TRBJ2-1|TRBV12-2
TGTGCAAGTCGCTTCAGCCCGACAGCCTTCTCGGGCAATGAGCAGTTCTTC
CASRFSPTAFSGNEQFF
>TRBD2|few|TRBJ2-1|TRBV9
TGTGCCAGCAGCGTAGTAGCGGGAGGGTACAATGAGCAGTTCTTC
CASSVVAGGYNEQFF
>TRBD1|once|TRBJ1-1|TRBV30
TGTGCCTGGGATACAGGGGTGAACACTGAAGCTTTCTTT
CAWDTGVNTEAFF
>TRBD2|few|TRBJ2-7|TRBV7-6
TGTGCCAGCAGCCTAAGCGGGATTGCTTACGAGCAGTACTTC
CASSLSGIAYEQYF
>TRBD2|few|TRBJ2-1|TRBV7-6
TGTGCCAGCAGCGATCTCGGACTAGCGCCTTTAGTCGATGAGCAGTTCTTC
CASSDLGLAPLVDEQFF
>TRBD1|-|TRBJ2-3|TRBV9
TGTGCCAGCAGCGTAGAGGACAGGGAATACGATACGCAGTATTTT
CASSVEDREYDTQYF
>TRBD2|few|TRBJ2-7|TRBV2
TGTGCCAGCAGTGACGTGCGGGAGGCCCTTGGGCAGTACTTC
CASSDVREALGQYF
>TRBD1|-|TRBJ2-5|TRBV7-8
TGTGCCAGCAGCCCCTCCAGGGGGCGGGGGACCCAGTACTTC
CASSPSRGRGTQYF
>TRBD1|-|TRBJ2-7|TRBV20-1
TGCAGTGCTCCACGCCAAGACAGGGTGCGCGAGCAGTACTTC
CSAPRQDRVREQYF
>-|-|TRBJ2-1|TRBV7-2
TGTGCCAGCAGCCGCCGGGACCACTTTCGGGGGCAGTTCTTC
CASSRRDHFRGQFF
>TRBD2|many|TRBJ2-2|TRBV7-2
TGTGCCAGCAGCCCGACTAGCGGGGGGTCTCTCACCGGGGAGCTGTTTTTT
CASSPTSGGSLTGELFF
>-|few|TRBJ2-5|TRBV6-5
TGTGCCAGCAGTTACTCCCTGGGGGCCTCTGCGGAGACCCAGTACTTC
CASSYSLGASAETQYF
>-|-|TRBJ2-7|TRBV10-2
TGCGCCAGCAGTAGGTTACAGGGTTTTATGGAGCAGTACTTC
CASSRLQGFMEQYF
>TRBD1|many|TRBJ2-2|TRBV7-8
TGTGCCAGCGCAACCGGGACAGGGAACACCGGGGAGCTGTTTTTT
CASATGTGNTGELFF
>-|-|TRBJ2-5|TRBV10-3
TGTGCCACCGCGTACCAAGAGACCCAGTACTTC
CATAYQETQYF
>TRBD2|-|TRBJ2-1|TRBV4-2
TGTGCCAGCAGCCAAGAACAGGCTAGCGGGAGGACATCCTACAATGAGCAGTTCTTC
CASSQEQASGRTSYNEQFF
>-|few|TRBJ1-3|TRBV3-1
TGTGCCAGCAGCCAACGACCGCGAGACACCATATATTTT
CASSQRPRDTIYF
>TRBD1|many|TRBJ1-5|TRBV7-2
TGTGCCAGCAGCTTAGGGACAGGGATCAATCAGCCCCAGCATTTT
CASSLGTGINQPQHF
>-|-|TRBJ2-7|TRBV2
TGTGCCAGCAGTAACAGTCCCTACGAGCAGTACTTC
CASSNSPYEQYF
>TRBD2|-|TRBJ2-1|TRBV20-1
TGCAGTGCTAGGACTAGCGGGAGTAATATCTACAATGAGCAGTTCTTC
CSARTSGSNIYNEQFF
>-|-|TRBJ2-2|TRBV12-3/TRBV12-4
TGTGCCAGCAGTTGGCAGGGTGCGAACACCGGGGAGCTGTTTTTT
CASSWQGANTGELFF
>-|-|TRBJ1-4|TRBV12-3/TRBV12-4
TGTGCCAGCAGTTTTCGCCACCCGAATGAAAAACTGTTTTTT
CASSFRHPNEKLFF
>TRBD2|few|TRBJ2-7|TRBV9
TGTGCCAGCAGCGTAGCGGTAGCGGGAGAATCCGAGCAGTACTTC
CASSVAVAGESEQYF
>-|-|TRBJ2-5|TRBV5-1
TGCGCCAGCAGCCCCGGGTCGGCCCGAGAGACCCAGTACTTC
CASSPGSARETQYF
>-|-|TRBJ2-3|TRBV5-1
TGCGCCAGCAGCTTGAGTGTCGTATGGGACCCATCACCTGGGGATACGCAGTATTTT
CASSLSVVWDPSPGDTQYF
>TRBD2|few|TRBJ2-7|TRBV7-9
TGTGCCAGCAGCCCAATAGCGGGAGACGGGTGCGAGCAGTACTTC
CASSPIAGDGCEQYF
>-|-|TRBJ1-5|TRBV28
TGTGCCAGCAGTTTAGGGGGGTGGGGCAATCAGCCCCAGCATTTT
CASSLGGWGNQPQHF
>-|few|TRBJ2-7|TRBV4-1
TGCGCCAGCAGCCAAGAGAACGGGCGCTCCTACGAGCAGTACTTC
CASSQENGRSYEQYF
>TRBD1|many|TRBJ1-2|TRBV5-1
TGCGCCAGCAGCCCCTCCCAGGGGGGTCTGAGCTATGGCTACACCTTC
CASSPSQGGLSYGYTF
>TRBD1|few|TRBJ2-3|TRBV7-8
TGTGCCAGCAGCTCGGGACAGGGAACGAGGTCAGATACGCAGTATTTT
CASSSGQGTRSDTQYF
>-|-|TRBJ2-5|TRBV7-2
TGTGCCAGCAGCTTAGGGGGAACAGGGAGCTGGTACGAGACCCAGTACTTC
CASSLGGTGSWYETQYF
>-|few|TRBJ2-5|TRBV11-2
TGTGCCAGCAGCTTAGCGTTGGGGGGAGGCGAGACCCAGTACTTC
CASSLALGGGETQYF